One and the same sample provided the 28 T cell receptor beta chains below, sequenced in a study of identical twins. MiXCR was run by TCRdb on the 5' RACE reads, yielding one entry per CDR3 protein. The profile shows approximately 500,000 distinct CDR3 sequences, about 15% of them singletons. These data also featured in a second study, about yellow fever vaccine responses in identical twins.

The sequenced sample consisted of CD4+ T cells sorted from blood. These receptors were taken from a woman younger than 30 in good health.

This chain connects TRBV7-9 to TRBJ1-4; D not certain. Germline V gene data show CDR1 as SEHNR and CDR2 as FQNEAQ (reference sequence). The CDR3 covers 14 residues. V was clipped by 2 bases and J by 0 bases, with 4 bases between them. This chain's CDR3 is CASSLIATNEKLFF. The DNA for the CDR3 is TGTGCCAGCAGCTTAATCGCAACTAATGAAAAACTGTTTTTT.

The chain couples TRBV24-1 to TRBJ2-3; 10 bases are shared with TRBD1. This CDR3 spans 14 amino acids. The V gene end was trimmed by 9 bases and the J gene end by 3 bases; junction bases not matched to a gene: 5. Germline lookup yields CDR1 KGHDR and CDR2 SFDVKD. The CDR3 is CATHPGQGTDTQYF. In nucleotides, the CDR3 is TGTGCCACCCACCCGGGACAGGGGACAGATACGCAGTATTTT.

The rearrangement uses TRBV27 and TRBJ2-7; D call uncertain. CDR1 is MNHEY and CDR2 is SMNVEV in the germline V gene (reference sequence). With 6 bases removed from V and 9 bases from J, the gap between germline ends came to 6 bases. The CDR3 is 9 amino acids. The CDR3 sequence: CASRGGQYV. The CDR3 DNA sequence: TGTGCCAGCAGAGGTGGGCAGTACGTC.

This clonotype came up a few times. The V gene is TRBV10-3, the J gene TRBJ2-3; D is unclear. Per germline, CDR1 ENHRY and CDR2 SYGVKD. CDR3 length: 16 residues. The V end was cut by 3 bases, the J end by 0 bases, with 13 bases between. The chain's CDR3 is CAISDFRGWSTDTQYF. The CDR3 nucleotides are TGTGCCATCAGTGACTTCCGTGGATGGAGCACAGATACGCAGTATTTT.

This clonotype was observed a few times. The genes are TRBV9 and TRBJ2-1; D remains ambiguous. The germline V and J ends were trimmed by 4 bases and 9 bases, with 11 bases remaining between them. The CDR3 totals 12 residues. Germline V gives CDR1 SGDLS, CDR2 YYNGEE. The CDR3 sequence is CASSLTQLEQFF. CDR3 in DNA: TGTGCCAGCAGCTTGACCCAACTTGAGCAGTTCTTC.

The J gene is TRBJ2-6, the V gene TRBV9, with 14 nucleotides matching TRBD2. CDR3 size: 18 residues. Germline CDR1 reads SGDLS; CDR2 reads YYNGEE. V dropped 4 bases and J dropped 1; count of bases not matched to a gene: 4. This CDR3 is CASSPGLAGVSGANVLTF. The CDR3 DNA reads as TGTGCCAGCAGCCCGGGACTAGCGGGAGTTTCTGGGGCCAACGTCCTGACTTTC. Drawing the rest from reference TRBV9 and TRBJ2-6, the complete variable domain is DSGVTQTPKHLITATGQRVTLRCSPRSGDLSVYWYQQSLDQGLQFLIQYYNGEERAKGNILERFSAQQFPDLHSELNLSSLELGDSALYFCASSPGLAGVSGANVLTFGAGSRLTVL.

A few counts support this clonotype. The rearrangement links TRBV15 to TRBJ1-1, with D tentatively TRBD1 (6 bases). With 0 bases removed from V and 4 bases from J, the gap between germline ends came to 12 bases. The germline V gene has CDR1 LNHNV and CDR2 YYDKDF (reference sequence). The CDR3 spans 15 residues. The CDR3 nucleotides are TGTGCCACCAGCAGAGATGGGTACAGGGCCACTGAAGCTTTCTTT. Encoded protein: CATSRDGYRATEAFF.

The CDR3 DNA is TGTGCCAGTGCAGAACAGGGGGGACACAATCAGCCCCAGCATTTT. It codes for CASAEQGGHNQPQHF. The rearrangement uses TRBV19 and TRBJ1-5; 8 bases match TRBD1. This CDR3 is 15 amino acids long. V dropped 8 bases and J dropped 3; count of bases not matched to a gene: 9. The V gene's germline CDR1 is LNHDA and CDR2 SQIVND (reference sequence).

The sample holds a few counts of this clonotype. Compared with germline, one end of the junction differs, possibly owing to a read error. V and J are TRBV29-1 and TRBJ2-1, with TRBD1 matching 9 bases. This CDR3 has 14 amino acids. CDR1 and CDR2 (germline): SQVTM, ANQGSEA. CDR3 in DNA: TGCAGCGTCGAAGACAGGGGGTCCTACAATGAGCAGTTCTTC. Translation: CSVEDRGSYNEQFF.

The chain uses TRBV15 and TRBJ2-1, with 10 nucleotides matching TRBD2. The CDR3 spans 17 residues. Germline V gene lookup returns CDR1 LNHNV and CDR2 YYDKDF (reference sequence). The trim removed 3 bases at V and 0 bases at J, leaving 5 bases unmatched. CDR3: CATSRYGTSVSYNEQFF. The CDR3 DNA reads TGTGCCACCAGCAGGTACGGGACTAGCGTCTCCTACAATGAGCAGTTCTTC.

The chain has TRBV20-1 and TRBJ2-5; D not resolved. Germline CDR1 DFQATT, CDR2 SNEGSKA (reference sequence). The CDR3 has 15 residues. The ends were cut back, 4 bases at V and 4 bases at J, with 19 bases in the middle. This chain's CDR3 is CSAKNLRAPGETQYF. DNA of the CDR3: TGCAGTGCTAAAAATCTCCGGGCCCCGGGAGAGACCCAGTACTTC.

The chain joins TRBV3-1 to TRBJ2-2, with D perhaps matching TRBD1 or TRBD2 (5 bases each). Germline CDR1 reads LGHDT; CDR2 reads YNNKEL (reference sequence). Trimming stripped 3 bases from V and 4 bases from J, with 12 bases between. The CDR3 contains 15 residues. For the CDR3, the DNA is TGTGCCAGCAGCCAGGGGGTTCCCAGCACCGGGGAGCTGTTTTTT. Protein product: CASSQGVPSTGELFF.

This clonotype showed up many times. V usage is TRBV5-1 and J usage is TRBJ2-3, with D possibly being TRBD2 (6 bases). The CDR3 is 14 amino acids. CDR1 is SGHRS and CDR2 is YFSETQ in the germline V gene. Trimming pared 4 bases from V and 0 bases from J, leaving 9 bases between. CDR3: CASSGGDSTDTQYF. The CDR3 DNA reads as TGCGCCAGCAGCGGCGGGGACAGCACAGATACGCAGTATTTT.

The rearrangement joins TRBV6-2 or TRBV6-3 to TRBJ2-1; 10 nucleotides align to TRBD2. The CDR3 is 15 amino acids. V lost 6 bases to trimming and J lost 2 bases; unmatched junction nucleotides: 4. The V gene's germline CDR1 is MNHEY and CDR2 SVGEGT. Here the CDR3 reads CASRSGTSAYNEQFF. The DNA for the CDR3 is TGTGCCAGCAGATCCGGGACTAGCGCCTACAATGAGCAGTTCTTC.

This clonotype was recorded a few times. The chain couples TRBV11-2 to TRBJ1-1, with 7 positions matching TRBD1. This CDR3 comprises 15 residues. The germline gives CDR1 SGHAT, CDR2 FQNNGV. With 5 bases clipped from V and 4 bases from J, the junction kept 10 bases outside the gene matches. The CDR3 sequence: CASSTKQGRGTEAFF. The CDR3, as DNA: TGTGCCAGCAGCACGAAACAGGGGAGGGGCACTGAAGCTTTCTTT.

The chain employs TRBV29-1 and TRBJ2-1; TRBD1 is a possible D gene (6 bases). There are 14 residues in the CDR3. CDR1 is SQVTM and CDR2 is ANQGSEA in the germline V gene. The V gene lost 4 bases and the J gene lost 6 bases, with 16 bases spanning the gap. In DNA, the CDR3 is TGCAGCGTTGTAAAAGTAACAGGGACCAATGAGCAGTTCTTC. This sequence encodes CSVVKVTGTNEQFF.

The chain links TRBV6-1 to TRBJ2-5; 8 bases align to TRBD1. V was pared by 6 bases and J by 2 bases, with 8 bases of the junction left unmatched. The CDR3 runs to 15 residues. The V gene's germline CDR1 is MNHNS and CDR2 SASEGT. CDR3 sequence: CASSRQGLVQETQYF. The CDR3 nucleotides read TGTGCCAGCAGCAGACAGGGGTTGGTTCAAGAGACCCAGTACTTC.

This clonotype has more than one count but fewer than ten. The rearrangement joins TRBV12-3 or TRBV12-4 to TRBJ1-5; no clear D. Trimming cost V 2 bases and J 10 bases, with 12 bases left between them. This CDR3 is 13 amino acids long. The CDR3, as DNA: TGTGCCAGCAGTTTACAAGGTCAAACCCCCCAGCATTTT. Translating it yields CASSLQGQTPQHF.

The chain combines TRBV5-1 with TRBJ1-1; weak D call: TRBD1 (5 bases). With 2 bases removed from V and 5 bases from J, the gap between germline ends came to 13 bases. This CDR3 comprises 14 residues. The germline V gene encodes CDR1 SGHRS and CDR2 YFSETQ. CDR3 DNA: TGCGCCAGCAGCTTCGGGGACTCGAGGACTGAAGCTTTCTTT. This translates into CASSFGDSRTEAFF.

This clonotype has just a few counts. The rearrangement joins TRBV15 to TRBJ2-1; TRBD2 aligns across 9 bases. CDR1 is LNHNV, CDR2 YYDKDF, per germline (reference sequence). J lost 3 bases, V lost 0 bases, and 3 bases had no gene match. This CDR3 has 16 residues. This CDR3 reads CATSRDSGSLYNEQFF. CDR3 bases: TGTGCCACCAGCAGAGATAGCGGGAGTCTCTACAATGAGCAGTTCTTC.

J is TRBJ2-5 and V is TRBV4-1, with D perhaps matching TRBD1 or TRBD2 (5 bases each). Germline V gives CDR1 MGHRA, CDR2 YSYEKL. Trimming pared 4 bases from V and 5 bases from J, leaving 23 bases between. The CDR3 is made up of 17 amino acids. The CDR3 reads CASSRGELALGRETQYF. The CDR3 region has the DNA TGCGCCAGCAGCCGAGGGGAGTTAGCGTTGGGACGGGAGACCCAGTACTTC.

This clonotype was seen repeatedly, ten times or more. The chain uses TRBV4-1 and TRBJ2-1; D uncertain. The CDR3 totals 14 residues. Trimming took 0 bases from V and 5 from J, leaving 8 bases between them. Germline CDR1 and CDR2: MGHRA and YSYEKL. In DNA form, the CDR3 reads TGCGCCAGCAGCCAAGAGGATGCTAACAATGAGCAGTTCTTC. The encoded protein is CASSQEDANNEQFF.

In its sample, this clonotype was seen a few times. The rearrangement uses TRBV7-8 and TRBJ2-3, with D possibly matching TRBD2 (5 bases). The germline gives CDR1 SGHVS, CDR2 FQNEAQ. The CDR3 runs 15 residues. V gave up 5 bases and J gave up 3 bases, with 15 bases separating them. The CDR3 DNA reads TGTGCCAGCAGCCTCCCGGCTACTAGGACAGATACGCAGTATTTT. The encoded protein is CASSLPATRTDTQYF.

This clonotype was seen many times. This chain links TRBV5-1 with TRBJ2-1; no firm D call. The CDR3 has 15 residues. Germline CDR1 and CDR2: SGHRS and YFSETQ. Trimming cost V 2 bases and J 2 bases, with 11 bases left between them. The CDR3 bases are TGCGCCAGCAGCTTAGCCTGGACCCCCTACAATGAGCAGTTCTTC. Protein product: CASSLAWTPYNEQFF.

This clonotype was observed a few times. This rearrangement joins TRBV27 to TRBJ2-4; TRBD1 might be the D (6 bases). Germline CDR1 reads MNHEY; CDR2 reads SMNVEV (reference sequence). This CDR3 has 16 amino acids. Trimming took off 5 bases at V and 3 bases at J, with 17 bases between the two ends. The CDR3 loop is CASSPLAGVVKNIQYF. In DNA form, the CDR3 reads TGTGCCAGCAGTCCCTTGGCAGGGGTGGTCAAAAACATTCAGTACTTC.

A few counts support this clonotype. This rearrangement joins TRBV11-2 to TRBJ2-3; TRBD1 is a possible D gene (5 bases). V gave up 7 bases and J gave up 2 bases, with 13 bases separating them. There are 14 residues in the CDR3. Germline lookup yields CDR1 SGHAT and CDR2 FQNNGV. CDR3 amino acids: CASTLSGPTDTQYF. The CDR3 region has the DNA TGTGCCAGCACCCTCTCAGGGCCCACAGATACGCAGTATTTT.

This clonotype was observed many times. The chain uses TRBV20-1 and TRBJ1-2; weak D call: TRBD1 (6 bases). V shed 0 bases and J shed 5 bases, with 19 bases lying between them. CDR3 length: 16 amino acids. CDR1 and CDR2 from the germline V gene are DFQATT and SNEGSKA (reference sequence). The CDR3 reads CSARDDSSTGGYGYTF. CDR3 DNA sequence: TGCAGTGCTAGAGACGATTCGTCGACAGGAGGTTATGGCTACACCTTC.

In this sample, this clonotype turned up a few times. The rearrangement uses TRBV20-1 and TRBJ2-1; 7 nucleotides align to TRBD2. CDR1 is DFQATT and CDR2 is SNEGSKA in the germline V gene (reference sequence). CDR3 length equals 13 residues. V shed 7 bases and J 7 bases; nucleotides not matched to a gene: 10. The CDR3 DNA reads TGCAGTGGCCTTGGACTAGTGATGAATGAGCAGTTCTTC. Protein product: CSGLGLVMNEQFF.